A single T cell receptor (beta chain) is shown here with its context. Germline V gives CDR1 MGHRA, CDR2 YSYEKL. This CDR3 spans 18 amino acids. The V gene lost 4 bases and the J gene lost 1 base, with 20 bases spanning the gap. This entry is derived from a study of shared clonotypes between healthy human individuals. CD8 cells regarded as naive lacked CD45RO, were positively chosen for CCR7, and omitted terminally differentiated effector memory CD45RA+ cells. This table comes from immunoSEQ multiplex PCR, and its TCRdb copy is limited to in-frame clones, with some not included. The top ten hold 0.95% to 1.5% of the sample, which has 1.5 million to 2.5 million clones, approximately 95% seen once.

The sequenced sample was naive CD8+ T cells sorted from blood. The sequence was obtained from a man aged 18 to 29 in good health. The rearrangement uses TRBV4-1 and TRBJ2-4, with a possible D match to TRBD1 (6 bases). Written as DNA, the CDR3 is TGCGCCAGCAGCCTAAGGACAGATTTGGAAGGGGCCAAAAACATTCAGTACTTC. Its protein product is CASSLRTDLEGAKNIQYF.